This T cell receptor (beta chain) was sequenced in a study of T cells after yellow fever vaccination. Per the germline V gene, CDR1 is LGHNA and CDR2 is YSLEER. V lost 0 bases and J 5 bases, leaving 11 bases between the germline ends. CDR3 size: 15 residues. 5'RACE template switching added a universal primer site and UMIs to TCR cDNA. TCRdb redid the calling of the 5' RACE reads with MiXCR, one entry per CDR3 protein. The sample consists of about 340,000 distinct CDR3 sequences, around 12% of them appearing once. This clonotype showed up just a few times. The chain is built from TRBV4-3 and TRBJ1-5; no definite D call. Source: CD4+ T cells sorted from PBMCs, taken 15 days after the yellow fever booster vaccination. The clonotype was recovered from a man younger than 35 who received the YFV17D yellow fever vaccine. CDR3 bases: TGCGCCAGCAGCCAAGATGCCGCAGGCGATCAGCCCCAGCATTTT. This sequence encodes CASSQDAAGDQPQHF.